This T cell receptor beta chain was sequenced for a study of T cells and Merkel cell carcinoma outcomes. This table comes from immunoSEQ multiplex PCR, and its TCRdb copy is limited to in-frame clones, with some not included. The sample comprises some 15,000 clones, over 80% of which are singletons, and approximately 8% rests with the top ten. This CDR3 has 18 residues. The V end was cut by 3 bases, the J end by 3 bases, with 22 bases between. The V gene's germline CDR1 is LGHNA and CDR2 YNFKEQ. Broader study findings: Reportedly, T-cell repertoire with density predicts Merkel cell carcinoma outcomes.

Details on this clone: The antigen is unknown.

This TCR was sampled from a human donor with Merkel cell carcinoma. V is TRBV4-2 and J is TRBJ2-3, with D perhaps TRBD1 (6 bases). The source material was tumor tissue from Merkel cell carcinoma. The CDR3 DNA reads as TGTGCCAGCAGCCAGAACACGAGATGGGGCAGGGGAACAGATACGCAGTATTTT. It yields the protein CASSQNTRWGRGTDTQYF.